The 19 T cell receptor beta chains below all came from one sample that was sequenced in a study of beta chain features in type 1 diabetes listed by TCRdb under 2018. Receptor libraries were prepared by the immunoSEQ multiplex PCR assay. The High Capacity cDNA Reverse Transcription Kit was used to reverse transcribe all of the isolated RNA, meaning that expressed TCRB transcripts were what got sequenced. Sourced from immuneACCESS, this table was stored by TCRdb with only in-frame sequences that have V and J called. A share of the clones is absent; for the studies checked, an unresolved V gene accounts for under half, and the remainder has no known explanation. Counted in this sample were 310,000 or so clones; less than 9.5% of them appeared once. The top ten constitute 0.44% of the sample. Specimen: central memory CD4+ T cells from blood. The receptors originated from a woman between 18 and 29 years old in good health.

A few counts support this clone. The chain combines TRBV14 with TRBJ2-2; possibly TRBD1 or TRBD2 for D (5 bases each). The V end lost 0 bases, the J end lost 12 bases, and 14 bases lay between the germline ends. Germline CDR1 SGHDN, CDR2 FVKESK. This CDR3 has 14 amino acids. The CDR3 sequence is CASSQEIVSGQLFF. The DNA of the CDR3 is TGTGCCAGCAGCCAAGAGATCGTGTCGGGGCAGCTGTTTTTT.

V is TRBV6-6 and J is TRBJ1-2, with TRBD1 identical over 8 bases. Unmatched junction bases numbered 11, after V lost 7 bases and J lost 7 bases. Germline-derived CDR1 and CDR2 are MNHNY and SVGAGI (reference sequence). The CDR3 runs 14 residues. The CDR3 loop is CASTNGQGAGGYTF. CDR3 sequence (DNA): TGTGCCAGCACCAACGGGCAGGGGGCTGGTGGCTACACCTTC.

The J gene is TRBJ2-1, the V gene TRBV28, with D perhaps assigned TRBD1 or TRBD2 (5 bases each). The V and J ends lost 3 bases and 1 base respectively, with 13 bases between them. Per the germline V gene, CDR1 is MDHEN and CDR2 is SYDVKM. The CDR3 covers 16 residues. CDR3 sequence reads: CASSFDYKGSYNEQFF. Written as DNA, the CDR3 is TGTGCCAGCAGTTTCGACTATAAGGGGTCCTACAATGAGCAGTTCTTC.

The rearrangement uses TRBV28 and TRBJ2-3; D call uncertain. Trimming took 7 bases from V and 6 from J, leaving 20 bases between them. The CDR3 is 15 amino acids. CDR1 and CDR2 from the germline V gene are MDHEN and SYDVKM. In nucleotides, the CDR3 is TGTGCCAGCATCACCCGCCGCTCTGCATCGGATACGCAGTATTTT. As protein: CASITRRSASDTQYF.

This clone was seen more than once but under ten times. The gene calls are TRBV19 and TRBJ2-1; 11 positions match TRBD2. The V gene end was trimmed by 6 bases and the J gene end by 4 bases; junction bases not matched to a gene: 5. Germline-derived CDR1 and CDR2 are LNHDA and SQIVND (reference sequence). This CDR3 has 15 residues. The chain's CDR3 is CASRVAGGRYNEQFF. The CDR3 region has the DNA TGTGCCAGTAGGGTAGCGGGAGGGCGGTACAATGAGCAGTTCTTC.

This chain connects TRBV5-1 to TRBJ2-5, with TRBD1 identical over 8 bases. Per germline, CDR1 SGHRS and CDR2 YFSETQ. The CDR3 is 15 residues long. The V gene end was trimmed by 0 bases and the J gene end by 4 bases; junction bases not matched to a gene: 5. CDR3 protein: CASSLGTGFGETQYF. The CDR3 DNA reads as TGCGCCAGCAGCTTGGGGACAGGGTTCGGAGAGACCCAGTACTTC.

This chain joins TRBV28 and TRBJ2-1, with 8 bases matching TRBD2. Germline V gene lookup returns CDR1 MDHEN and CDR2 SYDVKM. The CDR3 is 15 amino acids. V trimming: 2 bases; J trimming: 9 bases; junction bases outside the gene matches: 9. The CDR3 sequence is CASSLGGRNRGEQFF. CDR3 nucleotide sequence: TGTGCCAGCAGTTTAGGCGGGAGGAACCGGGGTGAGCAGTTCTTC.

V is TRBV11-1 and J is TRBJ2-1; 10 positions match TRBD1. The CDR3 contains 15 residues. Trimming cost V 5 bases and J 4 bases; bases outside gene matches: 5. Per the germline V gene, CDR1 is SGHAT and CDR2 is FQDESV (reference sequence). The CDR3: CASSPRDRGYNEQFF. As DNA, the CDR3 is TGTGCCAGCAGCCCCCGGGACAGGGGATACAATGAGCAGTTCTTC.

This clone was picked up a small number of times. V and J are TRBV29-1 and TRBJ2-7; 9 nucleotides align to TRBD1. V was pared by 7 bases and J by 5 bases, with 9 bases of the junction left unmatched. Germline-derived CDR1 and CDR2 are SQVTM and ANQGSEA. This CDR3 spans 13 amino acids. This chain's CDR3 is CSAVTGQGHEQYF. The CDR3 nucleotides are TGCAGCGCCGTGACGGGACAGGGTCACGAGCAGTACTTC.

V and J are TRBV27 and TRBJ2-7; 12 bases are a match to TRBD2. The V and J ends lost 5 bases and 3 bases, in that order; junction bases with no gene match: 8. The CDR3 is made up of 16 amino acids. Per the germline V gene, CDR1 is MNHEY and CDR2 is SMNVEV (reference sequence). CDR3 residues: CASSPTSGRLIYEQYF. CDR3 nucleotide sequence: TGTGCCAGCAGTCCCACTAGCGGGAGGCTTATCTACGAGCAGTACTTC.

For this clone: Other DNA sequences in this specimen translate into the identical CDR3. The gene calls are TRBV29-1 and TRBJ2-1; 10 bases align to TRBD2. After removal of 7 bases from V and 1 base from J, the junction contained 7 bases not matched to a gene. CDR1 and CDR2 from the germline V gene are SQVTM and ANQGSEA. The CDR3 extends over 15 amino acids. The CDR3 sequence: CSARTSGSSYNEQFF. The DNA for the CDR3 is TGCAGCGCCAGGACTAGCGGTTCTTCCTACAATGAGCAGTTCTTC.

CDR3 residues: CASSLFPASNEQFF. CDR3 coding DNA: TGTGCCAGCAGTTTATTCCCTGCGAGTAATGAGCAGTTCTTC. This chain joins TRBV28 and TRBJ2-1; no clear D gene. The CDR3 has 14 amino acids. V gave up 1 base and J gave up 7 bases, with 11 bases separating them. CDR1 is MDHEN and CDR2 is SYDVKM in the germline V gene.

This clone was seen once. J is TRBJ2-3 and V is TRBV11-3; TRBD2 matches 8 bases. Germline V gives CDR1 SGHNT, CDR2 YENEEA. The CDR3 covers 12 residues. Trimming cost V 11 bases and J 1 base; bases outside gene matches: 2. DNA for the CDR3: TGTGCCGCGACTAGCGGCACAGATACGCAGTATTTT. As protein: CAATSGTDTQYF.

The chain is built from TRBV27 and TRBJ1-4, with a tentative D call TRBD1 (6 bases). Germline-derived CDR1 and CDR2 are MNHEY and SMNVEV (reference sequence). CDR3 length equals 16 residues. V was cut by 1 base and J by 3 bases, with 12 bases left in between. The CDR3 DNA sequence: TGTGCCAGCAGTTTATTAGGGGGGAAGGCTAATGAAAAACTGTTTTTT. Amino acids: CASSLLGGKANEKLFF.

The chain uses TRBV4-1 and TRBJ2-2; D possibly corresponds to TRBD1 (5 bases). Germline CDR1 and CDR2: MGHRA and YSYEKL. CDR3 size: 14 residues. The V end was cut by 4 bases, the J end by 7 bases, with 13 bases between. CDR3 nucleotide sequence: TGCGCCAGCAGCCCCCTCCTAAGGGGCGGGGAGCTGTTTTTT. Translation gives CASSPLLRGGELFF.

V and J are TRBV5-5 and TRBJ2-1; TRBD1 aligns across 9 bases. The CDR3 length is 16 residues. Germline-derived CDR1 and CDR2 are SGHKS and YYEKEE (reference sequence). V lost 0 bases, J lost 4 bases, and 5 bases stayed unmatched. CDR3 nucleotide sequence: TGTGCCAGCAGCTTGGCCGGGACAGGGTTTTACAATGAGCAGTTCTTC. This encodes CASSLAGTGFYNEQFF.

This clone appeared a few times. The V call is TRBV28, the J call TRBJ1-4; D not resolved. The CDR3 runs to 12 residues. CDR1 is MDHEN and CDR2 is SYDVKM in the germline V gene. V was trimmed by 6 bases and J by 7 bases, leaving 9 bases between them. The CDR3 region is CASSLRAEKLFF. The DNA for the CDR3 is TGTGCCAGCAGCCTCCGGGCTGAAAAACTGTTTTTT.

This clone was picked up a small number of times. The chain combines TRBV19 with TRBJ2-7; D ambiguous. The CDR3 has 13 amino acids. Per the germline V gene, CDR1 is LNHDA and CDR2 is SQIVND (reference sequence). V was shortened by 5 bases and J by 2 bases, with 10 bases between the two germline ends. The CDR3, as DNA: TGTGCCAGTAGTTCTTCCCGACCCTACGAGCAGTACTTC. Translation: CASSSSRPYEQYF.

The sample holds a few counts of this clone. This sample includes further DNA sequences coding for the same CDR3. The gene calls are TRBV5-1 and TRBJ2-1, with D hard to call. V lost 2 bases, J lost 0 bases, and 3 bases lay in between. CDR1 and CDR2 from the germline V gene are SGHRS and YFSETQ. The CDR3 extends over 13 amino acids. In DNA, the CDR3 is TGCGCCAGCAGCTTAAACTCCTACAATGAGCAGTTCTTC. Amino acid sequence: CASSLNSYNEQFF.